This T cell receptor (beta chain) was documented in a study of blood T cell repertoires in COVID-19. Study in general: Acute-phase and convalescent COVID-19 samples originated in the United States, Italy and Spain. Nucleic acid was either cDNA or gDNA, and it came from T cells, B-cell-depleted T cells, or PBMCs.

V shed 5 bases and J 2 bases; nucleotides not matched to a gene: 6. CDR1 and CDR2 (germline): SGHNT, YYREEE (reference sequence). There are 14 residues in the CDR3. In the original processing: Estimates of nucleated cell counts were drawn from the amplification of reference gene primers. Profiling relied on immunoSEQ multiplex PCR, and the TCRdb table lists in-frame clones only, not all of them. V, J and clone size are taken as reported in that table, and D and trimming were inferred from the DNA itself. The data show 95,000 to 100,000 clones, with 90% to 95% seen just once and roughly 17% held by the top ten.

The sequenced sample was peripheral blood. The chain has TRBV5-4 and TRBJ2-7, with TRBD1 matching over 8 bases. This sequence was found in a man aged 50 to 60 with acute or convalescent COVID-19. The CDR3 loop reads CASSWDRSPYEQYF. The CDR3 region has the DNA TGTGCCAGCAGTTGGGACAGGAGCCCCTACGAGCAGTACTTC.